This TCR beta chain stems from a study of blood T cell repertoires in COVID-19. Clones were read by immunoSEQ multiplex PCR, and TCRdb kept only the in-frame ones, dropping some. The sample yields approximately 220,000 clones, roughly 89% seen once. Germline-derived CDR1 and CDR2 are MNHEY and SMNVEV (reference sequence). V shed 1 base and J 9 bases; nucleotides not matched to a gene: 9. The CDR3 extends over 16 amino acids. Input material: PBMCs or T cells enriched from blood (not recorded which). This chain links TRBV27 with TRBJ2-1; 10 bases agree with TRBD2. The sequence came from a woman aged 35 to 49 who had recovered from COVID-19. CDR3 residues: CASSLWATSGKGEQFF. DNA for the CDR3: TGTGCCAGCAGTTTATGGGCAACTAGCGGGAAGGGTGAGCAGTTCTTC.